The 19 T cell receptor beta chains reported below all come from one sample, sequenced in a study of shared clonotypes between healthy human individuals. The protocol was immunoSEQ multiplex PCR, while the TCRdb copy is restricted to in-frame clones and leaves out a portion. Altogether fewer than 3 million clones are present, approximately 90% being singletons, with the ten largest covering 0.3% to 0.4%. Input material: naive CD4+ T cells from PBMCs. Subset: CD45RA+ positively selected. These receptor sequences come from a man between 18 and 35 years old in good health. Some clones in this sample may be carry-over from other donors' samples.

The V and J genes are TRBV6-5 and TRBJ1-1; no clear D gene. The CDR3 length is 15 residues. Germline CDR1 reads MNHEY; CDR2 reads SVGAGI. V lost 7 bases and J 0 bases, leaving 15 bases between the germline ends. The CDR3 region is CASNTGLTMNTEAFF. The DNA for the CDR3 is TGTGCCAGCAACACGGGCCTTACCATGAACACTGAAGCTTTCTTT.

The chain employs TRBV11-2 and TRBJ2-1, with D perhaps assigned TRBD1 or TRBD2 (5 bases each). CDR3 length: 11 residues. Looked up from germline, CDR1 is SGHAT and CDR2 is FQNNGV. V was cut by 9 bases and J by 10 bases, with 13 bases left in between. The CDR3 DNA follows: TGTGCCAGTCTCGCGTGGGGGGAGCAGTTCTTC. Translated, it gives CASLAWGEQFF.

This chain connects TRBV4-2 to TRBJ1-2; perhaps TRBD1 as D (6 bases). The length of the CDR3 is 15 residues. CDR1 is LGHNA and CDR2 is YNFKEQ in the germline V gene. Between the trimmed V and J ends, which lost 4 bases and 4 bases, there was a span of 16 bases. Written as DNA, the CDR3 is TGTGCCAGCAGCCCGGCAGGGGAGGGTAGCTATGGCTACACCTTC. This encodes CASSPAGEGSYGYTF.

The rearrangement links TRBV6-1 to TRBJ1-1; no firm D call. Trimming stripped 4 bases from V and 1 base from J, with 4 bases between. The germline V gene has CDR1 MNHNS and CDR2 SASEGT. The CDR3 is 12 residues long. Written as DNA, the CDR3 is TGTGCCAGCAGTGGGCAGAACACTGAAGCTTTCTTT. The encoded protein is CASSGQNTEAFF.

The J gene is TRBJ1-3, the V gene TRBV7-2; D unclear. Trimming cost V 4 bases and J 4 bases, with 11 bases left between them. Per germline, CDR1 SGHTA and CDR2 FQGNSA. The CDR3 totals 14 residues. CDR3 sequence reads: CASSSRGGGNTIYF. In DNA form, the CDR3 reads TGTGCCAGCAGCTCACGGGGAGGGGGAAACACCATATATTTT.

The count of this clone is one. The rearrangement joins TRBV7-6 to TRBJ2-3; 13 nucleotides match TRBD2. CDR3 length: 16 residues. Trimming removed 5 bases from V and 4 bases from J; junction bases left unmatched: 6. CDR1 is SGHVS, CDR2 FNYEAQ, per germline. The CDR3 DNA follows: TGTGCCAGCAGCCCTAGGACTAGCGGGAGCCCAGATACGCAGTATTTT. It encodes CASSPRTSGSPDTQYF.

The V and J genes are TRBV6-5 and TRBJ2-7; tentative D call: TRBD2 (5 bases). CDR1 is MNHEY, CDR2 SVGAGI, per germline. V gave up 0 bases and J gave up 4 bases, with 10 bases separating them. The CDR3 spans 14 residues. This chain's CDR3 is CASSYSRERYEQYF. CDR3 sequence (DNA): TGTGCCAGCAGTTACTCGAGGGAACGATACGAGCAGTACTTC.

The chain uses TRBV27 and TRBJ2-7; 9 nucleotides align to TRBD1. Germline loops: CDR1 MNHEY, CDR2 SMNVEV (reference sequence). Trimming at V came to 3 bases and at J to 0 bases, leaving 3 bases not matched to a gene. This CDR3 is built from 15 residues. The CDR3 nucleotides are TGTGCCAGCAGTTTTTGGGACAGGGTCTCCTACGAGCAGTACTTC. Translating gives CASSFWDRVSYEQYF.

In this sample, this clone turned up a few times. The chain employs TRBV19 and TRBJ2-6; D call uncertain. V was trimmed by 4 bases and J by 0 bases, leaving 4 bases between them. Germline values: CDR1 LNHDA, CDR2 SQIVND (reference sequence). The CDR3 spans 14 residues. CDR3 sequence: CASSSSSGANVLTF. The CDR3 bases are TGTGCCAGTAGTAGCTCCTCTGGGGCCAACGTCCTGACTTTC.

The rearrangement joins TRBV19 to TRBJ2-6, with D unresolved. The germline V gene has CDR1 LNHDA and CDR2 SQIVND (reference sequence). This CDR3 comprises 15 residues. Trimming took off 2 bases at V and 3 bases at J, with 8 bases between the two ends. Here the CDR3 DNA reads TGTGCCAGTAGTATATGGGGATTTGGGGCCAACGTCCTGACTTTC. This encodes CASSIWGFGANVLTF. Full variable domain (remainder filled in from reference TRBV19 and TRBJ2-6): DGGITQSPKYLFRKEGQNVTLSCEQNLNHDAMYWYRQDPGQGLRLIYYSQIVNDFQKGDIAEGYSVSREKKESFPLTVTSAQKNPTAFYLCASSIWGFGANVLTFGAGSRLTVL.

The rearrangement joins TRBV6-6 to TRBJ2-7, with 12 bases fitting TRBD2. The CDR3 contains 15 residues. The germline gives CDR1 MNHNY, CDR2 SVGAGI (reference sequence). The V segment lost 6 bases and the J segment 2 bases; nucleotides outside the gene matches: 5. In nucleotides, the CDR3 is TGTGCCAGCAGCCACCGGACTAGCGGGACCTACGAGCAGTACTTC. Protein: CASSHRTSGTYEQYF.

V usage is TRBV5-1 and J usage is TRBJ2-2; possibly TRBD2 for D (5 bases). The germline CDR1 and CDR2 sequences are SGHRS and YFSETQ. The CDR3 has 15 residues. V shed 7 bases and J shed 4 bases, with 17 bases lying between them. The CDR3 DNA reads TGCGCCAGCCGATTCCGGGATAGAAGCACCGGGGAGCTGTTTTTT. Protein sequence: CASRFRDRSTGELFF.

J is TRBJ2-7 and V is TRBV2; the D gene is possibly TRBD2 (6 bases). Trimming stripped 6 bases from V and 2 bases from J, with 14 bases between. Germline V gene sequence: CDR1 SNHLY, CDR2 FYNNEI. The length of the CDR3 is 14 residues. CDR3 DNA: TGTGCCAGCAGACCGGGACTGCAAACCTACGAGCAGTACTTC. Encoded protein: CASRPGLQTYEQYF.

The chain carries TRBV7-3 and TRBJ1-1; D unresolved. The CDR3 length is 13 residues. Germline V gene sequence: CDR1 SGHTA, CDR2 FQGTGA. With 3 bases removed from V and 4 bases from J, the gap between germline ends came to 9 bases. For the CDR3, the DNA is TGTGCCAGCAGCTTGGAACAGAGCACTGAAGCTTTCTTT. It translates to CASSLEQSTEAFF.

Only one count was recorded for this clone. CDR3 sequence (DNA): TGCGCCAGCAGCTTCGGGGGCTACGAGCAGTACTTC. Its protein product is CASSFGGYEQYF. The chain joins TRBV5-1 to TRBJ2-7; weak D call: TRBD2 (6 bases). This CDR3 comprises 12 residues. The V gene lost 2 bases and the J gene lost 3 bases, with 6 bases spanning the gap. CDR1 is SGHRS and CDR2 is YFSETQ in the germline V gene.

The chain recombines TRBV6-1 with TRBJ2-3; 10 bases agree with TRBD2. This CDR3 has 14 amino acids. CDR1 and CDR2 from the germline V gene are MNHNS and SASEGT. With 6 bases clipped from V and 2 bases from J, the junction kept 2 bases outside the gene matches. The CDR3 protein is CASRTSGTTDTQYF. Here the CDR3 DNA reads TGTGCCAGCAGAACTAGCGGGACCACAGATACGCAGTATTTT.

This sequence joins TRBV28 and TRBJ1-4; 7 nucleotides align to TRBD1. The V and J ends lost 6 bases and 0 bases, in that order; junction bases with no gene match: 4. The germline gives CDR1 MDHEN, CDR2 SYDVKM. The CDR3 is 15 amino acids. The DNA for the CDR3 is TGTGCCAGCAGCGTGGACAGGCCAACTAATGAAAAACTGTTTTTT. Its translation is CASSVDRPTNEKLFF.

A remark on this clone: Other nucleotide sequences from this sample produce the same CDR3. Here the CDR3 reads CASSQGNYGYTF. CDR3 bases: TGTGCCAGCAGCCAGGGGAACTATGGCTACACCTTC. This rearrangement joins TRBV28 to TRBJ1-2; D is possibly TRBD1 (6 bases). CDR3 length equals 12 residues. CDR1 and CDR2 (germline): MDHEN, SYDVKM. V gave up 6 bases and J gave up 2 bases, with 7 bases separating them.

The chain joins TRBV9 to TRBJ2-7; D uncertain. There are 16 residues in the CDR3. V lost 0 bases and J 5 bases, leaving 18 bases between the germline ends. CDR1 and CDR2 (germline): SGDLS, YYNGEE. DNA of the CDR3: TGTGCCAGCAGCGTAGACGGCCGTCTGGCGTCCCACGAGCAGTACTTC. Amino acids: CASSVDGRLASHEQYF.